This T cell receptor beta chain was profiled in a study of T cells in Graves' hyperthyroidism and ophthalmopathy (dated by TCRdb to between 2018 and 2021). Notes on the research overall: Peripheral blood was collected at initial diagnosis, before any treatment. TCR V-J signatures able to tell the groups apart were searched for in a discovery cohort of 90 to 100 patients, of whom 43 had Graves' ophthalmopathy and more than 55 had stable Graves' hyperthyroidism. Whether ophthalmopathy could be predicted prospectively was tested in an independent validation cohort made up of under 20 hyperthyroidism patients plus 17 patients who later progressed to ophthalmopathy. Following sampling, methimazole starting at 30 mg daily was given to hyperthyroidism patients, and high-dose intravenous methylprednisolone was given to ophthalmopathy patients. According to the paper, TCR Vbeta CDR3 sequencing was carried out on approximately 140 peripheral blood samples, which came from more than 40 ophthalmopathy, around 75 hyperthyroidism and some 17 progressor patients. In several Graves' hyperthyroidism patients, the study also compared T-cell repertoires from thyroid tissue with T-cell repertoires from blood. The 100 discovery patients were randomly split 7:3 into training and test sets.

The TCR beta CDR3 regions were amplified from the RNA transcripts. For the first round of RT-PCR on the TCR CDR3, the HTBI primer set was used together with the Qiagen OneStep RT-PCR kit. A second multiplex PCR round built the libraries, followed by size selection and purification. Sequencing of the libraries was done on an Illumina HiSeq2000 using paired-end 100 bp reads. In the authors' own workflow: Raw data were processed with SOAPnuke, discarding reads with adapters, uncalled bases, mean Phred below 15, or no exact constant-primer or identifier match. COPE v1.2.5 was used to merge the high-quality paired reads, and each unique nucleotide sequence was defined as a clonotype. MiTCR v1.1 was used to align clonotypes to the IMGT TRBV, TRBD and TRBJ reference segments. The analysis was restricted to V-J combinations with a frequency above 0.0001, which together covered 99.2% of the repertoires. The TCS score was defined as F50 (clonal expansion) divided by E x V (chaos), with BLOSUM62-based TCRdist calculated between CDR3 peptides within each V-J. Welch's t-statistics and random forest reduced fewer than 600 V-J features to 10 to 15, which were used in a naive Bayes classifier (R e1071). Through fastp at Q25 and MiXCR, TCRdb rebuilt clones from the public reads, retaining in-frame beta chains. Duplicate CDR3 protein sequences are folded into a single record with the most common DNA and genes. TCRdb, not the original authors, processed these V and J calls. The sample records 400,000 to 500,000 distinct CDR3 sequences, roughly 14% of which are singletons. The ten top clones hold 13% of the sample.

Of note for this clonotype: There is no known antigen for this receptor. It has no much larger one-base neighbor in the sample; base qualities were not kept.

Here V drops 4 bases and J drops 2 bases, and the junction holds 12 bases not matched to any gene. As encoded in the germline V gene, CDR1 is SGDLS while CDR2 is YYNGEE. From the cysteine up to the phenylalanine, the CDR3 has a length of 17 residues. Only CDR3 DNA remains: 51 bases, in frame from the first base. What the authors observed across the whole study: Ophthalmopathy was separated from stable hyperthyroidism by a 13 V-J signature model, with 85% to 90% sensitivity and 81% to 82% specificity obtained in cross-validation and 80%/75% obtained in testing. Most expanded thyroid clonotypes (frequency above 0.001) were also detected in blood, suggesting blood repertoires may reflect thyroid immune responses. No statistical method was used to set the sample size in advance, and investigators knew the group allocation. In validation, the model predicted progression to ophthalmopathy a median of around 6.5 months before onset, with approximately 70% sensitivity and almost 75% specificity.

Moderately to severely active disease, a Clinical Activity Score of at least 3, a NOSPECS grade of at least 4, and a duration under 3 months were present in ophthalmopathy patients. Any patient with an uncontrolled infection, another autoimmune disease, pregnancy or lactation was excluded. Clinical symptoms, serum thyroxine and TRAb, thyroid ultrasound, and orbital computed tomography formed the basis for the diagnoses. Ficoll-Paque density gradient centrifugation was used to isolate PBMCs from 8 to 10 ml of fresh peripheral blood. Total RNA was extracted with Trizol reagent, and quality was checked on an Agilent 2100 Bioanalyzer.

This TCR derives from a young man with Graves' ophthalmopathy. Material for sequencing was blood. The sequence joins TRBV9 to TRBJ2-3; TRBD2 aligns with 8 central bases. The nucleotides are TGTGCCAGCAGCCCCCAGAGGCGGGGGGCTTACACAGATACGCAGTATTTT. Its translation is CASSPQRRGAYTDTQYF.